This TCR beta chain originates from a study of shared clonotypes between healthy human individuals. Overall study: A few men and a couple of women, aged 18 to 49, were donors. General study findings and limits: In contrast to clonotypes shared by all four donors, non-shared clonotypes had lower generation probabilities.

As handled by the study authors: ImmunoSEQ supplied junction-only sequences lacking quality scores, so filtering was different. The repertoire was sequenced with immunoSEQ multiplex PCR; TCRdb's copy has only in-frame clones and lacks some. Clone size and V and J calls were adopted from that table, with D and trimming inferred from the DNA. Found here are approximately 2,000,000 clones, 85% to 95% of them singletons; the top ten hold roughly 0.34%. A note on this clone: Its antigen is undetermined.

Within Nashville, Tennessee resided all donors, each a Caucasian adult. V was cut by 1 base and J by 2 bases, with 12 bases left in between. CDR1 and CDR2 from the germline V gene are MGHRA and YSYEKL. This CDR3 region has 16 residues. The receptor was isolated from a man aged 18 to 29 in good health. Some clones in this sample may be carry-over from other donors' samples. The sequencing input was naive CD4+ T cells from PBMCs. Stated subset: CD45RA+ positively selected. The chain is built from TRBV4-1 and TRBJ2-1; D call uncertain. In nucleotides, the CDR3 is TGCGCCAGCAGCCAAGGGGTTCCGGTGCCCTACAATGAGCAGTTCTTC. It translates to CASSQGVPVPYNEQFF.